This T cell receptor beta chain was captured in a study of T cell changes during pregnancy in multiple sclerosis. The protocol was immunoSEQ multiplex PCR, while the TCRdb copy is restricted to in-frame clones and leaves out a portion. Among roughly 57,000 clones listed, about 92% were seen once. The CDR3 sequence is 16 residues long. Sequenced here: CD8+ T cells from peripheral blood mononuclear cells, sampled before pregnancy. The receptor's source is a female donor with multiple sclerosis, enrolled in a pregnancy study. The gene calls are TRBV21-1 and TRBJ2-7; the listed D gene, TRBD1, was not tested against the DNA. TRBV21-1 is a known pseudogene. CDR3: CASLNRCDRENYEQYF. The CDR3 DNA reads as TGTGCCAGCCTTAATAGGTGTGACAGGGAGAACTACGAGCAGTACTTC.